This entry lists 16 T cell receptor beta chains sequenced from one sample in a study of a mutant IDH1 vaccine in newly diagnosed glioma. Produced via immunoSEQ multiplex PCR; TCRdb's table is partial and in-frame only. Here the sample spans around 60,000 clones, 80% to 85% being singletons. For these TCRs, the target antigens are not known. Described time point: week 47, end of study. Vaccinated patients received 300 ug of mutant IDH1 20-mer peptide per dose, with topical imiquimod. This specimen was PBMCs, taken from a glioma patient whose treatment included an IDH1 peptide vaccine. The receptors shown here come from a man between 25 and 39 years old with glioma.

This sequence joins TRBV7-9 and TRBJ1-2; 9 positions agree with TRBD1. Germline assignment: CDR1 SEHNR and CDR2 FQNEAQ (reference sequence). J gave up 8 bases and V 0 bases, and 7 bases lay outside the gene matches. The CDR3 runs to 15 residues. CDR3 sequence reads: CASSLAVTGGVGYTF. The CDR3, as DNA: TGTGCCAGCAGCTTAGCAGTGACAGGGGGAGTAGGCTACACCTTC.

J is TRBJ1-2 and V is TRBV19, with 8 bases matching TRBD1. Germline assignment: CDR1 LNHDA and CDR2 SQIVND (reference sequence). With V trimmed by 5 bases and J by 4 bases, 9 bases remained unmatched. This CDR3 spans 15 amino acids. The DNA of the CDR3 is TGTGCCAGTAGTCCGTCAGGGGGCGCAGGCTATGGCTACACCTTC. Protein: CASSPSGGAGYGYTF.

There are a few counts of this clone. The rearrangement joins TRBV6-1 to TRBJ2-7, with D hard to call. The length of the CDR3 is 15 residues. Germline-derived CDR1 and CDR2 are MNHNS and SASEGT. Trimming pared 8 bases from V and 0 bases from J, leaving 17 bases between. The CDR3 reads CASFPPSRVSYEQYF. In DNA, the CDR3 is TGTGCCAGCTTCCCCCCCTCCCGGGTCTCCTACGAGCAGTACTTC.

CDR3 residues: CASTQGGTGVPGSHF. CDR3 nucleotide sequence: TGTGCCAGCACCCAAGGCGGGACAGGGGTTCCGGGCTCCCACTTT. V usage is TRBV28 and J usage is TRBJ1-6, with 10 bases that match TRBD1. CDR3 length equals 15 residues. Germline values: CDR1 MDHEN, CDR2 SYDVKM. V lost 7 bases and J lost 18; bases outside the gene matches: 18.

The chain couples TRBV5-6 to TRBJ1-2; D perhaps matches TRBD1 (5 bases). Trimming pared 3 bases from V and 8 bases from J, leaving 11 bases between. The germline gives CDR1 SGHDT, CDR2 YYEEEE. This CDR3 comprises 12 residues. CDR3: CASSWGLKGYTF. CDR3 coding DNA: TGTGCCAGCAGCTGGGGCCTTAAGGGCTACACCTTC.

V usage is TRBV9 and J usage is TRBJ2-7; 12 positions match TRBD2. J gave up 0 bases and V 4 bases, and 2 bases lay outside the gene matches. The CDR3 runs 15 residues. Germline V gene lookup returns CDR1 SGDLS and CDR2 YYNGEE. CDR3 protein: CASSTSGGFSYEQYF. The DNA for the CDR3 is TGTGCCAGCAGCACTAGCGGGGGGTTCTCCTACGAGCAGTACTTC.

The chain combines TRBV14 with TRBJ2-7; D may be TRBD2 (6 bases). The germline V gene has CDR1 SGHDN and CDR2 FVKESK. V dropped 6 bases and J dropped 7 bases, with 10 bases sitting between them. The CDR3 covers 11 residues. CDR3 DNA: TGTGCCAGCAGAGGGGCGGGGGAGCAGTACTTC. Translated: CASRGAGEQYF.

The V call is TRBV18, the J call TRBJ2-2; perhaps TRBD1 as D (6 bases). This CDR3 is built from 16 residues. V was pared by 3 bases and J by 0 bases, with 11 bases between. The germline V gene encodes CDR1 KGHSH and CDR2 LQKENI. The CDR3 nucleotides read TGTGCCAGCTCACCCCAATGGACAGCGAACACCGGGGAGCTGTTTTTT. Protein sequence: CASSPQWTANTGELFF.

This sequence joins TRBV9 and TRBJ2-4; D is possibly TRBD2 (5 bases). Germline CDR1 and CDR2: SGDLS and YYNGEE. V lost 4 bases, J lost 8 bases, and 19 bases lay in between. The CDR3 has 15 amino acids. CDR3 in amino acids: CASSPVAGLRDIQYF. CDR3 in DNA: TGTGCCAGCAGCCCCGTGGCAGGACTTAGGGACATTCAGTACTTC.

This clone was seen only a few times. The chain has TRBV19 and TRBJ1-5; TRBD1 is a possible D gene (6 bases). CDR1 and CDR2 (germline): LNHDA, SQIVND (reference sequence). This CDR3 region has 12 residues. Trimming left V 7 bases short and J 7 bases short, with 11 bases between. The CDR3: CASTTGRQPQHF. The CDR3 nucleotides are TGTGCCAGTACCACAGGGCGGCAGCCCCAGCATTTT.

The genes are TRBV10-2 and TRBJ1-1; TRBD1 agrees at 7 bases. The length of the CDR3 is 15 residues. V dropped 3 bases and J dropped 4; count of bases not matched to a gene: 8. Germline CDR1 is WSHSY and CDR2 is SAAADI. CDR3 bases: TGCGCCAGCAGTGATTACCAGGGGGTGGCCACTGAAGCTTTCTTT. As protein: CASSDYQGVATEAFF.

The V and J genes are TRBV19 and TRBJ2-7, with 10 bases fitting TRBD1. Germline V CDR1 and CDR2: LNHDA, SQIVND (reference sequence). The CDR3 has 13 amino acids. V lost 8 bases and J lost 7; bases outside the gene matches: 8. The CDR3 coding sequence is TGTGCCAGTGCGGACAGGGGGTTGTGGGAGCAGTACTTC. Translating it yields CASADRGLWEQYF.

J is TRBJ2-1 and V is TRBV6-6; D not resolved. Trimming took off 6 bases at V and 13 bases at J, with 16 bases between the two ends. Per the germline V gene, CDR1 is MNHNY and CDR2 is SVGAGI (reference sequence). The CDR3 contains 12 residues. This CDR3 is CASSPPFASQFF. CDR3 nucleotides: TGTGCCAGCAGCCCCCCTTTCGCCAGTCAGTTCTTC.

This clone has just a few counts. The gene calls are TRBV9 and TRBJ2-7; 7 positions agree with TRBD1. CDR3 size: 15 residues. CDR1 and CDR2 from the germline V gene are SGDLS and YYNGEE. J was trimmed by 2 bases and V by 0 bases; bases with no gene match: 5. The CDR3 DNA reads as TGTGCCAGCAGCGTAGCCCCGGGACAGACCTACGAGCAGTACTTC. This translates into CASSVAPGQTYEQYF.

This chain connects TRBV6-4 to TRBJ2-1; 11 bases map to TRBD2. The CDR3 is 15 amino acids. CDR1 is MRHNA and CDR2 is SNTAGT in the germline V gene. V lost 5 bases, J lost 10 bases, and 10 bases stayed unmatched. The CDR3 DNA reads TGTGCCAGCAGTCCCGGGACTAGCGGACTTGGAGAGCAGTTCTTC. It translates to CASSPGTSGLGEQFF.

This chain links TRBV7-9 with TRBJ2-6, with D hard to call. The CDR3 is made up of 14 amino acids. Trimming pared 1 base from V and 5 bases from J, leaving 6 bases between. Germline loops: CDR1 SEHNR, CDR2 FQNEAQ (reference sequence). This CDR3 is CASSLDRWANVLTF. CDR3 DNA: TGTGCCAGCAGCTTAGACCGTTGGGCCAACGTCCTGACTTTC.